These 24 T cell receptor beta chains share one sample of origin, sequenced in a study of vaccination and CD4 T cells after COVID-19 (dated by TCRdb to the early 2020s). Preparation of the library involved PCR. The data were produced on an Illumina iSeq 100. DNA from cultured CD4+ T cells was subjected to TCR sequencing with the Oncomine TCR Beta short-read assay at the Johns Hopkins FTIC core. Using fastp at Q25 and MiXCR, TCRdb reprocessed the public reads and kept productive beta chains. CDR3 protein duplicates are merged, each entry listing the most common genes and DNA. In all, the sample holds some 8,600 distinct CDR3 sequences, and around three fifths of those were seen once. Approximately 13% of the sample lies in the top ten. This sample's treatment or condition label indicates: approximately 11-day PBMC culture with coronavirus spike peptide pools or control peptides (ViraFEST assay). CD4+ T cells from unexposed donors were collected before the COVID-19 pandemic (2011-2018).

No antigen has been assigned to these receptors. Material: CD4+ T cells from blood, cultured in vitro. The origin of the receptors is a human donor in good health.

The J gene is TRBJ1-5, the V gene TRBV19; D remains ambiguous. This CDR3 has 12 residues. Trimming shortened V by 7 bases and J by 6 bases, and 10 bases separated the two germline ends. Per the germline V gene, CDR1 is LNHDA and CDR2 is SQIVND (reference sequence). The CDR3 protein is CASTIVGQPQHF. As DNA, the CDR3 is TGTGCCAGTACCATAGTAGGTCAGCCCCAGCATTTT.

V is TRBV12-3 or TRBV12-4 and J is TRBJ1-3, with 7 bases lining up with TRBD1. The CDR3 covers 14 residues. The V segment lost 6 bases and the J segment 4 bases; nucleotides outside the gene matches: 6. The CDR3 sequence: CASSTLQGGNTIYF. CDR3 bases: TGTGCCAGCAGCACATTACAGGGGGGAAACACCATATATTTT.

The V and J genes are TRBV6-1 and TRBJ2-3, with D maybe TRBD1 (6 bases). Trimming shortened V by 10 bases and J by 4 bases, and 9 bases separated the two germline ends. CDR1 and CDR2 (germline): MNHNS, SASEGT. The CDR3 extends over 11 amino acids. CDR3 loop: CATQGPDTQYF. CDR3 bases: TGTGCCACACAGGGTCCAGATACGCAGTATTTT.

The V call is TRBV7-2, the J call TRBJ2-1, with 9 bases matching TRBD1. CDR3 length: 15 residues. V lost 6 bases and J lost 9; bases outside the gene matches: 12. CDR1 and CDR2 (germline): SGHTA, FQGNSA. CDR3 in DNA: TGTGCCAGCAGGGAAGACAGGGGGTTTCCGGGTGAGCAGTTCTTC. Its protein is CASREDRGFPGEQFF.

Points on this clonotype: A much larger clonotype is one base distant, so this may be a read error. This chain links TRBV12-3 or TRBV12-4 with TRBJ2-3; D is possibly TRBD1 or TRBD2 (6 bases each). V shed 6 bases and J shed 4 bases, with 14 bases lying between them. The CDR3 sequence is 14 residues long. CDR3 in amino acids: CASRRGADADTQYF. The CDR3, as DNA: TGTGCCAGCAGAAGGGGGGCAGACGCAGATACGCAGTATTTT.

A single count supports this clonotype. V usage is TRBV7-2 and J usage is TRBJ2-7, with 7 bases matching TRBD1. V shed 1 base, J shed 3 bases, and the junction held 3 bases outside the gene matches. Germline V CDR1 and CDR2: SGHTA, FQGNSA. CDR3 size: 14 residues. CDR3 coding DNA: TGTGCCAGCAGCTTAGACAGGGGTGTCTACGAGCAGTACTTC. It encodes CASSLDRGVYEQYF.

This chain joins TRBV20-1 and TRBJ1-1, with 8 bases lining up with TRBD1. Germline V gene data show CDR1 as DFQATT and CDR2 as SNEGSKA (reference sequence). This CDR3 contains 14 residues. V shed 1 base, J shed 7 bases, and the junction held 8 bases outside the gene matches. The CDR3 loop reads CSARVRRGPGEAFF. In DNA, the CDR3 is TGCAGTGCTAGAGTCCGCAGGGGGCCGGGTGAAGCTTTCTTT.

The chain employs TRBV6-1 and TRBJ2-5; 7 positions match TRBD1. The CDR3 contains 14 residues. CDR1 MNHNS and CDR2 SASEGT come from the germline V gene. V lost 6 bases to trimming and J lost 1 base; unmatched junction nucleotides: 5. The CDR3 region is CASRTNRGQETQYF. The CDR3 bases are TGTGCCAGCAGAACTAACAGGGGCCAAGAGACCCAGTACTTC.

This chain connects TRBV28 to TRBJ2-7, with TRBD2 matching over 8 bases. The germline gives CDR1 MDHEN, CDR2 SYDVKM. CDR3 length: 15 residues. Germline trimming cut 6 bases from V and 6 bases from J; bases unmatched to any gene: 13. The CDR3 nucleotides read TGTGCCAGCAGAGACTGGACGGGGGGGTATAGCGAGCAGTACTTC. It specifies CASRDWTGGYSEQYF.

The rearrangement uses TRBV29-1 and TRBJ1-1; the D is unclear. This CDR3 has 11 residues. Trimming took 5 bases from V and 4 from J, leaving 8 bases between them. The germline V gene has CDR1 SQVTM and CDR2 ANQGSEA. In DNA form, the CDR3 reads TGCAGCGTTAAATTGTCCACTGAAGCTTTCTTT. It codes for CSVKLSTEAFF.

The rearrangement links TRBV12-3 or TRBV12-4 to TRBJ2-3, with D uncertain. V was shortened by 6 bases and J by 2 bases, with 3 bases between the two germline ends. This CDR3 contains 11 residues. The CDR3 DNA follows: TGTGCCAGCAGCCACACAGATACGCAGTATTTT. As protein: CASSHTDTQYF.

V usage is TRBV5-4 and J usage is TRBJ1-2, with a weak D call TRBD1 (6 bases). Trimming stripped 0 bases from V and 8 bases from J, with 20 bases between. The CDR3 consists of 16 residues. From germline, CDR1 is SGHNT and CDR2 YYREEE (reference sequence). CDR3 residues: CASSLGNLGQTNGYTF. The DNA for the CDR3 is TGTGCCAGCAGCTTGGGAAATCTCGGACAGACAAACGGCTACACCTTC.

The chain recombines TRBV15 with TRBJ2-3, with no clear D. Germline V lookup: CDR1 LNHNV, CDR2 YYDKDF (reference sequence). Trimming pared 0 bases from V and 6 bases from J, leaving 7 bases between. The CDR3 is made up of 13 amino acids. The CDR3 nucleotides read TGTGCCACCAGCAGAGATGGTAGGGATACGCAGTATTTT. This gives the protein CATSRDGRDTQYF.

Within the sample, this clonotype is large. The rearrangement joins TRBV21-1 to TRBJ1-6; the D call of TRBD1 is as the table states it, not checked on the DNA. TRBV21-1 is labeled a pseudogene. CDR3 length: 14 residues. In nucleotides, the CDR3 is TGTGCCAGCAGCTCCCGGGACCCCCGGTCCCCCCTCCACTTT. It yields the protein CASSSRDPRSPLHF.

The chain joins TRBV6-1 to TRBJ1-2; D is ambiguous. Deletions cut 11 bases from V and 5 bases from J, with 18 bases between. CDR1 is MNHNS, CDR2 SASEGT, per germline. The CDR3 runs 13 residues. The CDR3 DNA sequence: TGTGCCGCGGCAGCCCTAGGGTTATATGGCTACACCTTC. Residues: CAAAALGLYGYTF.

The chain has TRBV24-1 and TRBJ2-3; TRBD2 aligns across 9 bases. With 6 bases clipped from V and 6 bases from J, the junction kept 6 bases outside the gene matches. This CDR3 is 14 amino acids long. Looked up from germline, CDR1 is KGHDR and CDR2 is SFDVKD. CDR3 coding DNA: TGTGCCACCAGTTCGGGCGGGAGGGAGGATACGCAGTATTTT. As protein: CATSSGGREDTQYF.

In DNA, the CDR3 is TGTGCCAGCAGTTTAGGGGGAAACACCATATATTTT. Its protein is CASSLGGNTIYF. The V call is TRBV27, the J call TRBJ1-3; D uncertain. The CDR3 spans 12 residues. CDR1 MNHEY and CDR2 SMNVEV come from the germline V gene (reference sequence). V dropped 2 bases and J dropped 4 bases, with 3 bases sitting between them.

The chain combines TRBV19 with TRBJ1-2; TRBD1 is a possible D gene (5 bases). Germline assignment: CDR1 LNHDA and CDR2 SQIVND (reference sequence). Trimming stripped 2 bases from V and 9 bases from J, with 16 bases between. CDR3 length: 14 amino acids. DNA for the CDR3: TGTGCCAGTAGTATAAGGGGACCGTCGAAAAGCTACACCTTC. Its translation: CASSIRGPSKSYTF.

The V gene is TRBV20-1, the J gene TRBJ2-7; 7 bases fit TRBD1. The J segment lost 6 bases and the V segment lost 5 bases, leaving 13 bases of the junction unmatched. This CDR3 is 14 amino acids long. Looked up from germline, CDR1 is DFQATT and CDR2 is SNEGSKA (reference sequence). The CDR3 DNA reads as TGCAGTGCTGACCCCTCGACAGGGACCTCCGAGCAGTACTTC. It yields the protein CSADPSTGTSEQYF.

V and J are TRBV7-9 and TRBJ1-5; TRBD1 might be the D (6 bases). V lost 3 bases and J lost 6, with 12 bases in between. The germline V gene encodes CDR1 SEHNR and CDR2 FQNEAQ (reference sequence). This CDR3 is built from 14 residues. The CDR3 sequence is CASSFEQGGQPQHF. In DNA, the CDR3 is TGTGCCAGCAGCTTCGAACAGGGCGGTCAGCCCCAGCATTTT.

This clonotype is labeled as hyperexpanded (1% or more). The genes are TRBV7-2 and TRBJ1-2, with 7 positions matching TRBD1. J was trimmed by 7 bases and V by 3 bases; bases with no gene match: 2. Germline V gives CDR1 SGHTA, CDR2 FQGNSA. The CDR3 runs to 12 residues. CDR3 sequence: CASSLTGSGYTF. The DNA of the CDR3 is TGTGCCAGCAGCTTGACAGGGAGTGGCTACACCTTC.

The rearrangement uses TRBV5-1 and TRBJ1-1; 7 bases align to TRBD1. V lost 3 bases, J lost 5 bases, and 7 bases stayed unmatched. The CDR3 has 14 amino acids. CDR1 SGHRS and CDR2 YFSETQ come from the germline V gene. The CDR3 protein is CASSSRQGGTEAFF. CDR3 DNA sequence: TGCGCCAGCAGCTCAAGACAGGGAGGGACTGAAGCTTTCTTT.

The chain recombines TRBV6-1 with TRBJ2-7; 10 positions match TRBD2. The CDR3 contains 16 residues. Looked up from germline, CDR1 is MNHNS and CDR2 is SASEGT. CDR3 amino acids: CGTQRGALAGVYEQYF. CDR3 coding DNA: TGTGGAACACAACGGGGGGCTCTAGCGGGAGTCTACGAGCAGTACTTC.

The gene calls are TRBV19 and TRBJ1-3; D is undetermined. Trimming removed 3 bases from V and 0 bases from J, with 9 bases in between. The CDR3 totals 15 residues. The germline gives CDR1 LNHDA, CDR2 SQIVND (reference sequence). The CDR3 protein is CASSIRPNSGNTIYF. Here the CDR3 DNA reads TGTGCCAGTAGTATTCGGCCTAACTCTGGAAACACCATATATTTT.